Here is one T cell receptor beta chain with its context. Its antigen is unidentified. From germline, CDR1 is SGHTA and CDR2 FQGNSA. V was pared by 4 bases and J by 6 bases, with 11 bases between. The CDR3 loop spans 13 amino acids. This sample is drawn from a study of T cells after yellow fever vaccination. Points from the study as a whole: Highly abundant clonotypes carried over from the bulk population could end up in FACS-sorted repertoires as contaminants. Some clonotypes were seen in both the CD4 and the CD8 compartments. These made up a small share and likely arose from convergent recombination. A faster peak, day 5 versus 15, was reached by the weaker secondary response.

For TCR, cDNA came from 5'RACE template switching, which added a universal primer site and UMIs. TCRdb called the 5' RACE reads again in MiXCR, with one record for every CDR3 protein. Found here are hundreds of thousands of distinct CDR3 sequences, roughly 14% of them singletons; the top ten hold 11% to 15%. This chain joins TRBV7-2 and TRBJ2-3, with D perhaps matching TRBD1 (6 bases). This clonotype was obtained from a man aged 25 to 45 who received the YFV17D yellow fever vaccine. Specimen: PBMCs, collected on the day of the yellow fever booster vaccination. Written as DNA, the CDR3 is TGTGCCAGCAGCTCCGGACAGTTTGATACGCAGTATTTT. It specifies CASSSGQFDTQYF.